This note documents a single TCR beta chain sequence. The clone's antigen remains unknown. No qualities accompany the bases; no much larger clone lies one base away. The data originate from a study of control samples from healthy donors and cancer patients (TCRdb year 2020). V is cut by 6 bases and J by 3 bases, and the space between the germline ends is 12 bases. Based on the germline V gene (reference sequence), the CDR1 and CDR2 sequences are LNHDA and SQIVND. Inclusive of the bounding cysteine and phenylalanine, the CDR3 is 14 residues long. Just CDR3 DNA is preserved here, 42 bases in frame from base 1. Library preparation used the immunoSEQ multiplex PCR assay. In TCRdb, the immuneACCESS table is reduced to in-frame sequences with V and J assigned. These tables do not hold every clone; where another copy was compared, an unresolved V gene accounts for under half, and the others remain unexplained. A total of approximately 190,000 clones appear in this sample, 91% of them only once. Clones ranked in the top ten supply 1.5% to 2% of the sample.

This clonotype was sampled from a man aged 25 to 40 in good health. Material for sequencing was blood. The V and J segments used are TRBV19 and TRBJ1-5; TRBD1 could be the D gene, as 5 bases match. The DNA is TGTGCCAGTAGGGGTGGCAGGGACAATCAGCCCCAGCATTTT. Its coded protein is CASRGGRDNQPQHF.